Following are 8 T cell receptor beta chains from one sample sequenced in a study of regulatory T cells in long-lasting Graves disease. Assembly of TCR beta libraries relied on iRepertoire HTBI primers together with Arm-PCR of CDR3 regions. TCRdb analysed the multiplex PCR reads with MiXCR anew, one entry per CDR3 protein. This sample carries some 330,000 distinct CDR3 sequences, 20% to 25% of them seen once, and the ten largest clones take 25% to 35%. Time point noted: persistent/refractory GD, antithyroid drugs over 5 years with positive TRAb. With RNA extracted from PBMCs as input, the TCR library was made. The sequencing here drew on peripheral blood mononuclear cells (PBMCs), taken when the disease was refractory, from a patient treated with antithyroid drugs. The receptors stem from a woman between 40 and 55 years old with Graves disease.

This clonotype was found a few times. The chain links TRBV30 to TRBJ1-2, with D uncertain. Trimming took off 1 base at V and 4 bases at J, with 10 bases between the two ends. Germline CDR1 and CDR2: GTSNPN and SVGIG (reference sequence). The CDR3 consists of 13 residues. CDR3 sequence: CAWSGQRLYGYTF. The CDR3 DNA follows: TGTGCCTGGAGTGGGCAGCGACTCTATGGCTACACCTTC. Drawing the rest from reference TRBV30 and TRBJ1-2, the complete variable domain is SQTIHQWPATLVQPVGSPLSLECTVEGTSNPNLYWYRQAAGRGLQLLFYSVGIGQISSEVPQNLSASRPQDRQFILSSKKLLLSDSGFYLCAWSGQRLYGYTFGSGTRLTVV.

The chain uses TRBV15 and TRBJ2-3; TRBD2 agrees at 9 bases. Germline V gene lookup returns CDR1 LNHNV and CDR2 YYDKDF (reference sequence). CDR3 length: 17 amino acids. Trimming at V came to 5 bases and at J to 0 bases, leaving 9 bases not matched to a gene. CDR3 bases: TGTGCCACCAGCTCCGGTTATAGCGGGAGAAGCACAGATACGCAGTATTTT. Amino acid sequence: CATSSGYSGRSTDTQYF.

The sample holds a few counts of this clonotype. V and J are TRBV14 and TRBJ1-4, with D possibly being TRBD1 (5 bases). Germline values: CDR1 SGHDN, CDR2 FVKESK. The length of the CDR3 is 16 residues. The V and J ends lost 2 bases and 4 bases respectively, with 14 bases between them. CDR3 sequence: CASSQMSGDFNEKLFF. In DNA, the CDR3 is TGTGCCAGCAGCCAAATGTCGGGGGACTTTAATGAAAAACTGTTTTTT. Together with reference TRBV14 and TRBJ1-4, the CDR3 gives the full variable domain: EAGVTQFPSHSVIEKGQTVTLRCDPISGHDNLYWYRRVMGKEIKFLLHFVKESKQDESGMPNNRFLAERTGGTYSTLKVQPAELEDSGVYFCASSQMSGDFNEKLFFGSGTQLSVL.

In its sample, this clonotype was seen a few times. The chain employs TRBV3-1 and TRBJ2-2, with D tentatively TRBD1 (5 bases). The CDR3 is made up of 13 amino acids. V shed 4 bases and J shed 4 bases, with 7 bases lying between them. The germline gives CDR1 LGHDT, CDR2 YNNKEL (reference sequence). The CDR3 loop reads CASSRTSTGELFF. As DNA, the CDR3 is TGTGCCAGCAGCCGGACATCCACCGGGGAGCTGTTTTTT. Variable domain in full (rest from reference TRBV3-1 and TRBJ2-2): DTAVSQTPKYLVTQMGNDKSIKCEQNLGHDTMYWYKQDSKKFLKIMFSYNNKELIINETVPNRFSPKSPDKAHLNLHINSLELGDSAVYFCASSRTSTGELFFGEGSRLTVL.

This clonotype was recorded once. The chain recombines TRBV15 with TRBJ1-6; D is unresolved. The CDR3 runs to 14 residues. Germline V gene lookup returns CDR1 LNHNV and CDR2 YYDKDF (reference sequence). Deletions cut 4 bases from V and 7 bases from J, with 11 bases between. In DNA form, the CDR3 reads TGTGCCACCAGCACCAGAAGGGTGAATTCACCCCTCCACTTT. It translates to CATSTRRVNSPLHF.

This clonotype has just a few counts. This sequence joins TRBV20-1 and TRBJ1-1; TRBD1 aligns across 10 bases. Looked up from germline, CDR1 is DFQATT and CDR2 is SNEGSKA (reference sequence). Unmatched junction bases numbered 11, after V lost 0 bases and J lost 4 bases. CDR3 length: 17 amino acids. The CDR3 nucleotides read TGCAGTGCTAGAGATAGATGGAGACAGGGGGCGGGCACTGAAGCTTTCTTT. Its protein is CSARDRWRQGAGTEAFF.

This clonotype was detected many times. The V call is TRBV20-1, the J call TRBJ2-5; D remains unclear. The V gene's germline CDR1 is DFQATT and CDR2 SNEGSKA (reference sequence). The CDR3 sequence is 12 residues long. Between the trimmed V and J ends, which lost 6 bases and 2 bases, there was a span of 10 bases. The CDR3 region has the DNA TGCAGTGCCCCATTTAGGCAAGAGACCCAGTACTTC. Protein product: CSAPFRQETQYF.

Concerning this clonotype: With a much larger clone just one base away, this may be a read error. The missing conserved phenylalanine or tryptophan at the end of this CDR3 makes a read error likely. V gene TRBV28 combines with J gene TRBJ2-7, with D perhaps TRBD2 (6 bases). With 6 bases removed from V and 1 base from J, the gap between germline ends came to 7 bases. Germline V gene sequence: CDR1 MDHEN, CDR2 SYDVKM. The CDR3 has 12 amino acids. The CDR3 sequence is CASRGGSYEQYS. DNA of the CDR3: TGTGCCAGCAGGGGGGGTTCCTACGAGCAGTACTCC.